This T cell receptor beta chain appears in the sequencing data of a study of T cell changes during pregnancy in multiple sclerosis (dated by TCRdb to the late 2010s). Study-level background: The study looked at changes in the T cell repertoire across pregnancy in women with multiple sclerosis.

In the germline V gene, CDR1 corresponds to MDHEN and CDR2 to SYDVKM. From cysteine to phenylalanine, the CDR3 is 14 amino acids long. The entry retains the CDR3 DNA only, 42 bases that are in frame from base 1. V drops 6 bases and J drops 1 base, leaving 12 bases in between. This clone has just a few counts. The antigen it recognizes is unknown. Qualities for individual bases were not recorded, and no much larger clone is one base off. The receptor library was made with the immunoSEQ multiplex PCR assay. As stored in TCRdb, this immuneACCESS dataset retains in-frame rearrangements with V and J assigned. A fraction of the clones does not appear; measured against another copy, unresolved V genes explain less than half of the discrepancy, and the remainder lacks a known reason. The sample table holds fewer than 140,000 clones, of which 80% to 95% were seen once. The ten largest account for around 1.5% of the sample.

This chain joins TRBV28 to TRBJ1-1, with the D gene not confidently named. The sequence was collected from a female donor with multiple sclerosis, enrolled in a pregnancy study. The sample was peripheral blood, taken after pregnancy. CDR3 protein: CASSFGLGNTEAFF. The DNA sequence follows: TGTGCCAGCAGCTTCGGACTAGGGAACACTGAAGCTTTCTTT.